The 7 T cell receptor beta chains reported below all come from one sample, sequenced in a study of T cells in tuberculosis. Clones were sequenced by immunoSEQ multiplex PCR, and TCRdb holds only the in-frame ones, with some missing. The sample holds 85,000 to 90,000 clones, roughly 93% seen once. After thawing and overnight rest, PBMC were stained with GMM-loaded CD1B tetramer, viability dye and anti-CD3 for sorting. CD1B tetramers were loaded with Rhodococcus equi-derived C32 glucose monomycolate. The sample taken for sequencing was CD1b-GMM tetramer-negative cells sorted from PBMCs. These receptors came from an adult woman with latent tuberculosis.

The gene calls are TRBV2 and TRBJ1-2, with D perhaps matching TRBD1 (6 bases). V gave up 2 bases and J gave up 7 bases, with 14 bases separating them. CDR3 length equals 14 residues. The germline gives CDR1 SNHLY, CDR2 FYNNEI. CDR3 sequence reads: CASSELGGTRGYTF. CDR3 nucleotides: TGTGCCAGCAGTGAACTAGGGGGAACGCGTGGCTACACCTTC. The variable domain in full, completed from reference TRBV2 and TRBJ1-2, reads EPEVTQTPSHQVTQMGQEVILRCVPISNHLYFYWYRQILGQKVEFLVSFYNNEISEKSEIFDDQFSVERPDGSNFTLKIRSTKLEDSAMYFCASSELGGTRGYTFGSGTRLTVV.

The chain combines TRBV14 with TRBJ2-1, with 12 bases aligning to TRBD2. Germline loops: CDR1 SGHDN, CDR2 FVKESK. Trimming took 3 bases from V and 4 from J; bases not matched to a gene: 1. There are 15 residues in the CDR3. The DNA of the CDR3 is TGTGCCAGCAGCCACGGACTAGCGGGGTACAATGAGCAGTTCTTC. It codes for CASSHGLAGYNEQFF.

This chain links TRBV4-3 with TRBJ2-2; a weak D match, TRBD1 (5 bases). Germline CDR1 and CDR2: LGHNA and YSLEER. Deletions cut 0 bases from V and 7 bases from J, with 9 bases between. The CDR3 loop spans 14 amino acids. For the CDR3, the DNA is TGCGCCAGCAGCCAAGATATAGGGGTCGGGGAGCTGTTTTTT. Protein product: CASSQDIGVGELFF.

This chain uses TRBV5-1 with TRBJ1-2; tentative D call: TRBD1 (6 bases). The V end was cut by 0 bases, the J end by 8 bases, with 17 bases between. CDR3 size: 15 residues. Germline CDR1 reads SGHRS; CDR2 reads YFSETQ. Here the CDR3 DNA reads TGCGCCAGCAGCTTGGCCGGGGGGCCGCTGCGCGGCTACACCTTC. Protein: CASSLAGGPLRGYTF.

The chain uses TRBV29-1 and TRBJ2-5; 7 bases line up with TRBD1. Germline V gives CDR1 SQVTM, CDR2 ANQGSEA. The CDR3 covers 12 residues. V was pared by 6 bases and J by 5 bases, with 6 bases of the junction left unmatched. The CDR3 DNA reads TGCAGCGTAAGACAGGGTGGCGAGACCCAGTACTTC. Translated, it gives CSVRQGGETQYF.

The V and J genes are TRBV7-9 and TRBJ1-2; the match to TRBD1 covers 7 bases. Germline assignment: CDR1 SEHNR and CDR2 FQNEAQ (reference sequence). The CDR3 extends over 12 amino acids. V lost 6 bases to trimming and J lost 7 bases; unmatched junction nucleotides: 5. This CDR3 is CASSPGGSGYTF. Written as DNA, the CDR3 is TGTGCCAGCAGTCCAGGGGGTAGTGGCTACACCTTC.

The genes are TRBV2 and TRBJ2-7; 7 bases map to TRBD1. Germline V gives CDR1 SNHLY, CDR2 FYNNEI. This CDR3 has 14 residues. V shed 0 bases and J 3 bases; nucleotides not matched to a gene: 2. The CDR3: CASSEADRLYEQYF. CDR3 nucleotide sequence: TGTGCCAGCAGTGAAGCGGACAGGCTCTACGAGCAGTACTTC.